The present entry profiles one T cell receptor (beta chain) with its context. Compared with germline, one end of the junction differs, possibly owing to a read error. The CDR3 has 13 amino acids. CDR1 DFQATT and CDR2 SNEGSKA come from the germline V gene (reference sequence). RNA transcripts gave rise to amplified TCR beta CDR3 regions. An initial round of RT-PCR targeting the TCR CDR3 relied on the HTBI primer set. A single record per CDR3 protein comes from TCRdb applying MiXCR to the multiplex PCR reads. Of hundreds of thousands of distinct CDR3 sequences detected, approximately 15% appear once; the ten largest clones hold around 12%. The sample comes from a study of T cells in Graves' hyperthyroidism and ophthalmopathy. At the level of the study: Once the initial diagnosis was made, peripheral blood was obtained before any treatment.

Sequenced: blood. This sequence was found in a woman between 50 and 59 years old with Graves' ophthalmopathy. This chain connects TRBV20-1 to TRBJ1-1, with a tentative D call TRBD1 (5 bases). The CDR3 loop reads CSARGRANTEASF. The CDR3 DNA reads as TGCAGTGCTAGGGGACGGGCGAACACTGAAGCTTCCTTT.